The 25 T cell receptor beta chains given below trace back to one sample, sequenced in a study of neoadjuvant anti-PD-1 for oral cavity cancer (dated by TCRdb to 2020 to 2022). This specimen's time point label, interpreted: before neoadjuvant nivolumab. The library was produced with the immunoSEQ multiplex PCR assay. The source is immuneACCESS, and TCRdb retained only in-frame sequences with V and J called. Part of the clones is not carried over; for the studies checked, unresolved V genes explain less than half of this, and the remainder is unexplained. Counted in this sample were 15,000 or so clones; around 69% of them appeared once. The ten top clones hold approximately 2.4% of the sample. Specimen: PBMCs, collected before nivolumab (anti-PD-1) treatment. The receptor set was obtained from a person between 35 and 79 years old with oral cavity squamous cell carcinoma.

The chain has TRBV2 and TRBJ1-2; 7 bases match TRBD1. There are 14 residues in the CDR3. Germline CDR1 and CDR2: SNHLY and FYNNEI. J lost 8 bases, V lost 5 bases, and 11 bases had no gene match. The CDR3: CASSLGEGAQGYTF. DNA for the CDR3: TGTGCCAGCAGTTTGGGAGAGGGGGCGCAAGGCTACACCTTC.

The chain combines TRBV25-1 with TRBJ2-7, with TRBD2 as a possible D gene (6 bases). Trimming took off 4 bases at V and 3 bases at J, with 16 bases between the two ends. The CDR3 totals 15 residues. The germline V gene has CDR1 MGHDK and CDR2 SYGVNS. CDR3 residues: CASSGSTTSNYEQYF. CDR3 nucleotides: TGTGCCAGCAGTGGCTCTACTACTAGCAACTACGAGCAGTACTTC.

This clone was counted once. In nucleotides, the CDR3 is TGTGCCAGCAGCCCTAACGGAAGGTATGGCTACACCTTC. Protein product: CASSPNGRYGYTF. V gene TRBV14 combines with J gene TRBJ1-2, with D unclear. The length of the CDR3 is 13 residues. Trimming pared 4 bases from V and 5 bases from J, leaving 11 bases between. Germline V gene sequence: CDR1 SGHDN, CDR2 FVKESK.

V is TRBV11-2 and J is TRBJ2-7; D not certain. Trimming pared 4 bases from V and 4 bases from J, leaving 5 bases between. The CDR3 totals 11 residues. Germline V CDR1 and CDR2: SGHAT, FQNNGV. The CDR3 is CASSSIYEQYF. The CDR3 nucleotides are TGTGCCAGCAGCTCAATTTACGAGCAGTACTTC.

This chain joins TRBV6-6 and TRBJ2-5; D is unclear. This CDR3 contains 10 residues. V shed 7 bases and J shed 5 bases, with 5 bases lying between them. Germline CDR1 reads MNHNY; CDR2 reads SVGAGI (reference sequence). CDR3 sequence reads: CASKGETQYF. The CDR3 nucleotides read TGTGCCAGCAAGGGCGAGACCCAGTACTTC.

The chain uses TRBV11-2 and TRBJ2-3; D remains ambiguous. The CDR3 covers 12 residues. Trimming pared 5 bases from V and 3 bases from J, leaving 6 bases between. CDR1 and CDR2 (germline): SGHAT, FQNNGV. CDR3 DNA: TGTGCCAGCAGCCCACAAACAGATACGCAGTATTTT. This translates into CASSPQTDTQYF.

The J gene is TRBJ1-1, the V gene TRBV14, with 8 positions matching TRBD1. The germline V gene has CDR1 SGHDN and CDR2 FVKESK. The junction had 6 bases not matched to a gene; V was cut back by 4 bases and J by 2 bases. This CDR3 spans 15 amino acids. CDR3 sequence: CASSPRTGSNTEAFF. The CDR3, as DNA: TGTGCCAGCAGCCCTCGGACAGGGAGTAACACTGAAGCTTTCTTT.

This clone has only a few counts. This chain joins TRBV4-2 and TRBJ1-2; 7 bases align to TRBD1. The V gene end was trimmed by 0 bases and the J gene end by 4 bases; junction bases not matched to a gene: 8. The CDR3 length is 16 residues. Germline-derived CDR1 and CDR2 are LGHNA and YNFKEQ. Here the CDR3 reads CASSQDGTANSYGYTF. The CDR3 coding sequence is TGTGCCAGCAGCCAAGACGGGACAGCCAATTCCTATGGCTACACCTTC.

This clone was counted a few times. The chain links TRBV7-9 to TRBJ1-2; D is perhaps TRBD1 (6 bases). The CDR3 loop spans 14 amino acids. V was trimmed by 4 bases and J by 11 bases, leaving 20 bases between them. Germline V gene lookup returns CDR1 SEHNR and CDR2 FQNEAQ (reference sequence). CDR3 nucleotides: TGTGCCAGCAGCTCCTCCCTGCCCCGGGACACTTACACCTTC. Encoded protein: CASSSSLPRDTYTF.

The chain uses TRBV29-1 and TRBJ2-5; weak D call: TRBD2 (6 bases). The CDR3 runs to 14 residues. Trimming took off 6 bases at V and 1 base at J, with 15 bases between the two ends. Germline values: CDR1 SQVTM, CDR2 ANQGSEA. This CDR3 is CSVRAGLPQETQYF. The CDR3, as DNA: TGCAGCGTCCGGGCAGGACTACCCCAAGAGACCCAGTACTTC.

CDR3 sequence: CASSSTWTSSSPYTF. The CDR3 region has the DNA TGTGCCAGCAGTTCCACATGGACGTCGTCGTCCCCTTACACCTTC. This sequence joins TRBV28 and TRBJ1-2; no clear D. The CDR3 totals 15 residues. The germline gives CDR1 MDHEN, CDR2 SYDVKM. Between the trimmed V and J ends, which lost 4 bases and 11 bases, there was a span of 23 bases.

This clone was observed once. In DNA, the CDR3 is TGTGCCTGGTGCCGGGACCCCGGGGAAAAACTGTTTTTT. Protein sequence: CAWCRDPGEKLFF. The genes are TRBV30 and TRBJ1-4; a weak D match, TRBD1 (5 bases). The length of the CDR3 is 13 residues. Trimming shortened V by 5 bases and J by 8 bases, and 15 bases separated the two germline ends. Germline V gives CDR1 GTSNPN, CDR2 SVGIG (reference sequence).

With respect to this clone: Germline is not matched at one junction end, which may reflect a read error. The chain uses TRBV28 and TRBJ2-1, with 9 bases matching TRBD2. The CDR3 contains 12 residues. The germline CDR1 and CDR2 sequences are MDHEN and SYDVKM. The CDR3 spells CASGTSLHEQFF. The CDR3 DNA reads as TGCGCATCCGGGACTAGCCTCCATGAGCAGTTCTTC. Full variable domain (remainder filled in from reference TRBV28 and TRBJ2-1): DVKVTQSSRYLVKRTGEKVFLECVQDMDHENMFWYRQDPGLGLRLIYFSYDVKMKEKGDIPEGYSVSREKKERFSLILESASTNQTSMYLCASGTSLHEQFFGPGTRLTVL.

This clone was seen more than once but under ten times. V gene TRBV27 combines with J gene TRBJ2-7; D may be TRBD1 (5 bases). Germline V gene sequence: CDR1 MNHEY, CDR2 SMNVEV (reference sequence). The V and J ends lost 1 base and 0 bases respectively, with 10 bases between them. The CDR3 is 15 amino acids. In DNA form, the CDR3 reads TGTGCCAGCAGTTTATTGCGGACAAGCTCCTACGAGCAGTACTTC. It translates to CASSLLRTSSYEQYF.

The V call is TRBV19, the J call TRBJ1-2, with 8 bases identical to TRBD1. CDR3 length: 15 amino acids. The germline V gene encodes CDR1 LNHDA and CDR2 SQIVND (reference sequence). Losses at the gene ends were 3 bases for V and 4 bases for J; bases not matched to a gene: 7. The CDR3 DNA reads TGTGCCAGTAGTATTCAGGGGGCGCCATCCTATGGCTACACCTTC. Translating gives CASSIQGAPSYGYTF.

This clone was detected a few times. V usage is TRBV5-1 and J usage is TRBJ1-4, with unresolved D. CDR3 size: 13 residues. Germline assignment: CDR1 SGHRS and CDR2 YFSETQ. V was clipped by 6 bases and J by 0 bases, with 6 bases between them. The DNA of the CDR3 is TGCGCCAGCACAAACCCAACTAATGAAAAACTGTTTTTT. Translating gives CASTNPTNEKLFF.

This clone was seen a handful of times. This chain uses TRBV27 with TRBJ2-3; a possible D gene is TRBD2 (5 bases). Germline assignment: CDR1 MNHEY and CDR2 SMNVEV (reference sequence). The V and J ends lost 8 bases and 7 bases respectively, with 13 bases between them. CDR3 size: 12 residues. CDR3 in amino acids: CASATTGNTQYF. CDR3 sequence (DNA): TGTGCCAGCGCGACGACGGGGAATACGCAGTATTTT.

This clone was detected a few times. The chain has TRBV28 and TRBJ2-3; 10 nucleotides agree with TRBD2. The CDR3 extends over 15 amino acids. After removal of 8 bases from V and 2 bases from J, the junction contained 7 bases not matched to a gene. The germline V gene has CDR1 MDHEN and CDR2 SYDVKM. The chain's CDR3 is CASHLAGVATDTQYF. CDR3 DNA: TGTGCCAGCCATCTAGCGGGAGTTGCCACAGATACGCAGTATTTT.

The chain joins TRBV27 to TRBJ1-1, with 10 bases fitting TRBD1. The junction had 5 bases not matched to a gene; V was cut back by 6 bases and J by 4 bases. This CDR3 spans 14 amino acids. Looked up from germline, CDR1 is MNHEY and CDR2 is SMNVEV (reference sequence). The CDR3 DNA reads as TGTGCCAGCAGAGCCGACAGGGGGCCCACTGAAGCTTTCTTT. It translates to CASRADRGPTEAFF.

The chain employs TRBV2 and TRBJ2-7, with TRBD1 identical over 12 bases. The CDR3 totals 15 residues. The germline V gene has CDR1 SNHLY and CDR2 FYNNEI. V dropped 2 bases and J dropped 4; count of bases not matched to a gene: 3. As DNA, the CDR3 is TGTGCCAGCAGTGAAATGGGACAGGGGGCGTACGAGCAGTACTTC. Residues: CASSEMGQGAYEQYF.

This clone was counted between two and nine times. The chain employs TRBV19 and TRBJ1-5; 10 bases are shared with TRBD1. V dropped 7 bases and J dropped 5; count of bases not matched to a gene: 5. CDR3 length: 14 amino acids. Germline V gene sequence: CDR1 LNHDA, CDR2 SQIVND (reference sequence). CDR3 loop: CASTRDRGYQPQHF. CDR3 sequence (DNA): TGTGCCAGTACCCGGGACAGGGGATATCAGCCCCAGCATTTT.

This chain joins TRBV5-1 and TRBJ1-1; D not certain. The CDR3 runs 14 residues. The germline V and J ends were trimmed by 2 bases and 1 base, with 9 bases remaining between them. From germline, CDR1 is SGHRS and CDR2 YFSETQ. CDR3 in amino acids: CASSLITGNTEAFF. The CDR3 nucleotides are TGCGCCAGCAGCTTAATCACCGGGAACACTGAAGCTTTCTTT.

This chain links TRBV6-1 with TRBJ1-5, with D possibly matching TRBD1 (6 bases). This CDR3 spans 15 amino acids. The germline V gene encodes CDR1 MNHNS and CDR2 SASEGT. Trimming removed 1 base from V and 2 bases from J, with 9 bases in between. CDR3 amino acids: CASSEGQAGNQPQHF. In DNA form, the CDR3 reads TGTGCCAGCAGTGAAGGACAGGCGGGCAATCAGCCCCAGCATTTT.

The chain links TRBV6-5 to TRBJ2-2; the D is unclear. CDR3 length: 15 amino acids. Trimming stripped 6 bases from V and 3 bases from J, with 14 bases between. Germline V gives CDR1 MNHEY, CDR2 SVGAGI. The CDR3 loop is CASSLGIVDTGELFF. CDR3 DNA sequence: TGTGCCAGCAGCCTAGGGATAGTGGACACCGGGGAGCTGTTTTTT.

This clone was picked up a small number of times. The chain uses TRBV5-1 and TRBJ1-5; maybe TRBD1 (5 bases). Germline V gives CDR1 SGHRS, CDR2 YFSETQ. Between the trimmed V and J ends, which lost 0 bases and 5 bases, there was a span of 15 bases. The CDR3 runs 16 residues. The CDR3, as DNA: TGCGCCAGCAGCTTGGGCGGATACGCACAGGATCAGCCCCAGCATTTT. Amino acid sequence: CASSLGGYAQDQPQHF.